This T cell receptor beta chain was obtained from a study of shared clonotypes between healthy human individuals. The study, taken as a whole, reports: Sequencing depth was expected to influence donor clonotype sharing. Since donors were few, the genetic and exposure-history diversity represented was limited. Rarefaction showed that sequencing of sorted subsets was incomplete (despite large depth).

The repertoire was sequenced with immunoSEQ multiplex PCR; TCRdb's copy has only in-frame clones and lacks some. The table lists roughly 2.1 million clones, more than 85% of them singletons. About this clone: Antigen: not known. As the CDR3 is not closed by the conserved phenylalanine or tryptophan, this likely results from a read error.

Only CD45RO-negative cells positively selected for CCR7 counted as naive CD8 cells, so terminally differentiated effector memory CD45RA+ cells were excluded. This TCR derives from a man between 18 and 29 years old in good health. Some clones in this sample may be carry-over from other donors' samples. The source material was naive CD8+ T cells from PBMCs.

CDR3 in amino acids: CSVDPGGSPEAFL. In DNA form, the CDR3 reads TGCAGCGTTGATCCAGGGGGTTCACCAGAAGCTTTCCTT. The chain joins TRBV29-1 to TRBJ1-1; 7 nucleotides match TRBD1. V gave up 3 bases and J gave up 8 bases; unmatched junction bases: 9. The CDR3 totals 13 residues. Germline V gene sequence: CDR1 SQVTM, CDR2 ANQGSEA.